The present entry profiles one T cell receptor beta chain with its context. The target antigen is unknown. This entry belongs to a study of shared clonotypes between healthy human individuals. Study-wide findings and caveats: Between a handful of donors, naive CD4 clonotypes were shared at a level of about 5%.

Adults of Caucasian background living in Nashville, Tennessee made up all donors. Germline-derived CDR1 and CDR2 are SNHLY and FYNNEI. The J segment lost 1 base and the V segment lost 5 bases, leaving 8 bases of the junction unmatched. CDR3 size: 17 residues. Produced via immunoSEQ multiplex PCR; TCRdb's table is partial and in-frame only. The sample yields over 150,000 clones, around 63% seen once. The V gene is TRBV2, the J gene TRBJ2-3, with 11 bases aligning to TRBD2. This receptor was identified in a man in his thirties or forties in good health. Specimen: memory CD4+ T cells sorted from blood. Subset described: CD45RA-negative fraction. The CDR3 region is CASSPGLAGAGTDTQYF. The CDR3 bases are TGTGCCAGCAGTCCAGGACTAGCGGGCGCAGGCACAGATACGCAGTATTTT.